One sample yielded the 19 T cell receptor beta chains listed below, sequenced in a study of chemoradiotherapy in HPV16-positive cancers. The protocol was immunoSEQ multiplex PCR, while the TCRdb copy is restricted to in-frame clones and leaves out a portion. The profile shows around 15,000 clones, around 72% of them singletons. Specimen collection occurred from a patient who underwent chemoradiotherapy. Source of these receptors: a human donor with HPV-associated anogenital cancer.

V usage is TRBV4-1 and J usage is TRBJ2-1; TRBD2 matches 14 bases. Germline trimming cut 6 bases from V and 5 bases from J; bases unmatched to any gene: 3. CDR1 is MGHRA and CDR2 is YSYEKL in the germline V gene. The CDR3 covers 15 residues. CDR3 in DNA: TGCGCCAGCAGGAAGGGACTAGCGGGGGACAATGAGCAGTTCTTC. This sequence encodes CASRKGLAGDNEQFF.

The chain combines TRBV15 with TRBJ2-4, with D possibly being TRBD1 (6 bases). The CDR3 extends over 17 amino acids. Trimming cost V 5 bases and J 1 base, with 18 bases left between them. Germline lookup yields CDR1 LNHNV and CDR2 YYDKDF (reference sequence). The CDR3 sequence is CATSGFGQRTAKNIQYF. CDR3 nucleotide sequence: TGTGCCACCAGCGGGTTCGGACAGAGGACGGCCAAAAACATTCAGTACTTC.

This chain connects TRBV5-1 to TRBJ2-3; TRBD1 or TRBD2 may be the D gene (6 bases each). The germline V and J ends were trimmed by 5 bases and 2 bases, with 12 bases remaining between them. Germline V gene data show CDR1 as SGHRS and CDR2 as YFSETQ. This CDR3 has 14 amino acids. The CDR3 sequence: CASRVGGPTDTQYF. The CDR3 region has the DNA TGCGCCAGCAGGGTGGGGGGCCCCACAGATACGCAGTATTTT.

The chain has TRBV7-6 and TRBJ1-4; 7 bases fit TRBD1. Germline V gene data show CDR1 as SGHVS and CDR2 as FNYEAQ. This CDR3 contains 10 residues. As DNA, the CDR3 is TGTGCTTGGGGACAGGAAAAACTGTTTTTT. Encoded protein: CAWGQEKLFF.

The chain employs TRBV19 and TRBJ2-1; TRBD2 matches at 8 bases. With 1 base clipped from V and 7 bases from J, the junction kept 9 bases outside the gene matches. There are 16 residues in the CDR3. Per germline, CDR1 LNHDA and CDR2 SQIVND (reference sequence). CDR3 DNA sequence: TGTGCCAGTAGTATAGCTCGGGGGGGAAGGGGAAATGAGCAGTTCTTC. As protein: CASSIARGGRGNEQFF.

For the CDR3, the DNA is TGTGCCAGCAGTTTATCGTACGGATATGGCTACACCTTC. Translated: CASSLSYGYGYTF. This chain uses TRBV27 with TRBJ1-2, with D unresolved. Trimming cost V 0 bases and J 5 bases, with 7 bases left between them. This CDR3 region has 13 residues. From germline, CDR1 is MNHEY and CDR2 SMNVEV (reference sequence).

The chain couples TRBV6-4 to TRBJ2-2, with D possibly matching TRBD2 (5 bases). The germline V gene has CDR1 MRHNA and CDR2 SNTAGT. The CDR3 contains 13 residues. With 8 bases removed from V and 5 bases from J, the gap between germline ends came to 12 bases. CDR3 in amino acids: CASGREATGELFF. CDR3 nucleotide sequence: TGTGCCAGCGGCCGGGAAGCAACCGGGGAGCTGTTTTTT.

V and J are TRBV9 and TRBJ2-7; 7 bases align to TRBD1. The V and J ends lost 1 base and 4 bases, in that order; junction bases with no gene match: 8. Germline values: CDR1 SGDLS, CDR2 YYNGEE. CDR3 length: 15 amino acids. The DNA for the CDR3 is TGTGCCAGCAGCGTACAGGGGGATCTCGGGTACGAGCAGTACTTC. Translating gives CASSVQGDLGYEQYF. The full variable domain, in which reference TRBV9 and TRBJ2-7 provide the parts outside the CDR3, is DSGVTQTPKHLITATGQRVTLRCSPRSGDLSVYWYQQSLDQGLQFLIQYYNGEERAKGNILERFSAQQFPDLHSELNLSSLELGDSALYFCASSVQGDLGYEQYFGPGTRLTVT.

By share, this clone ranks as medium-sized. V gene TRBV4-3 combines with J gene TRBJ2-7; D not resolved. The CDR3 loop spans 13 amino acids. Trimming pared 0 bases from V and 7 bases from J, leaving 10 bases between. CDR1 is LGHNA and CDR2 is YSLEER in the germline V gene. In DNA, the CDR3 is TGCGCCAGCAGCCAAGAGGCCGAACGAGAGCAGTACTTC. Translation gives CASSQEAEREQYF.

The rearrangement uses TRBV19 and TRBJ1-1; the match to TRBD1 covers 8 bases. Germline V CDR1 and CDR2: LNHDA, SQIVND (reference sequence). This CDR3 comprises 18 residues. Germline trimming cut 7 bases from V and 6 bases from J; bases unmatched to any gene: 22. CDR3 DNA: TGTGCCAGTAACCCGGGACAGGCGATGTATGGCGGTGAAGCTGAAGCTTTCTTT. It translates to CASNPGQAMYGGEAEAFF.

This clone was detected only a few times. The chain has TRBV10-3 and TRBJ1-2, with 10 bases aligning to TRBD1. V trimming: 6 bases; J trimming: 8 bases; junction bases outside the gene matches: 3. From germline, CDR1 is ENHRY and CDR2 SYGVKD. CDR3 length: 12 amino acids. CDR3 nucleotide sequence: TGTGCCATCAGGACAGGGGGCAGAGGCTACACCTTC. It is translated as CAIRTGGRGYTF.

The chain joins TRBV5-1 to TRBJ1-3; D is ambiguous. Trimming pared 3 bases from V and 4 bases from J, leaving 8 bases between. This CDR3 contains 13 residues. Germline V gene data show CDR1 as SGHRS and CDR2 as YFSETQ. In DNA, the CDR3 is TGCGCCAGCAGCTCTGGTGCAGGAAACACCATATATTTT. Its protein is CASSSGAGNTIYF.

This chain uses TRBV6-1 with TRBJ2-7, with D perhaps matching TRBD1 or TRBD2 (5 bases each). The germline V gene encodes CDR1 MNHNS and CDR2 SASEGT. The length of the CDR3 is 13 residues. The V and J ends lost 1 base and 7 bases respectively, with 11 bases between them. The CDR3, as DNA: TGTGCCAGCAGTGAAGTAGGGACGAAAGAGCAGTACTTC. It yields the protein CASSEVGTKEQYF.

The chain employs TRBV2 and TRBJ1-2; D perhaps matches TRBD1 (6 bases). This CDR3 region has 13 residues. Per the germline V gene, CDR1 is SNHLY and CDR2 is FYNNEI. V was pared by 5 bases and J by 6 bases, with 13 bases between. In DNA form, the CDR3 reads TGTGCCAGCAGTAGAGGGGGGGGAAATGGCTACACCTTC. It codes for CASSRGGGNGYTF.

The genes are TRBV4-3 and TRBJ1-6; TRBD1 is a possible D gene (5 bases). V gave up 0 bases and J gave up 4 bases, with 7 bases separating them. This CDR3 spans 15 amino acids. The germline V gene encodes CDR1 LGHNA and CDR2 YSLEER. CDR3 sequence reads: CASSQESGYNSPLHF. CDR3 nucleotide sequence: TGCGCCAGCAGCCAAGAGTCAGGGTATAATTCACCCCTCCACTTT.

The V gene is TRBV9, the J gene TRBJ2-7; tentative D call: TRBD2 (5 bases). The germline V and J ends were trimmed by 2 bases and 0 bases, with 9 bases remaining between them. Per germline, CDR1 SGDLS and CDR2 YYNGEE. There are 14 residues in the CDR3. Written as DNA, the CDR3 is TGTGCCAGCAGCGTCGGGGTGAGCTCCTACGAGCAGTACTTC. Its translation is CASSVGVSSYEQYF.

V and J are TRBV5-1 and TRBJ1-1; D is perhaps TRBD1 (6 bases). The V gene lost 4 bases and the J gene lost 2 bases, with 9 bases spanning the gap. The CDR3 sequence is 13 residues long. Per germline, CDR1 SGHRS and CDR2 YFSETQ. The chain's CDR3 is CASSQTGNTEAFF. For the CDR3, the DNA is TGCGCCAGCAGCCAGACAGGAAACACTGAAGCTTTCTTT.

CDR3 loop: CASSLPGTDYGYTF. The CDR3 coding sequence is TGTGCCAGCAGTTTACCAGGTACCGACTATGGCTACACCTTC. The J gene is TRBJ1-2, the V gene TRBV6-5; no clear D gene. This CDR3 region has 14 residues. V lost 4 bases and J lost 3, with 12 bases in between. CDR1 and CDR2 (germline): MNHEY, SVGAGI.

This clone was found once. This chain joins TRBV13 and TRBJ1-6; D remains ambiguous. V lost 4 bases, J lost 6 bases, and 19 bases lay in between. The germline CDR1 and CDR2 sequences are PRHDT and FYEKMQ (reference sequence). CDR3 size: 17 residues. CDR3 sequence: CASSSTGLLSTNSPLHF. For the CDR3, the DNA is TGTGCCAGCAGCTCCACCGGACTACTAAGCACTAATTCACCCCTCCACTTT.